A single sample is the source of the 16 T cell receptor beta chains below, sequenced in a study of CD8 T cells in Susac syndrome. With random hexamers, 0.5 to 1 ug RNA was reverse transcribed. From the immunoSEQ multiplex PCR reads, TCRdb called clonotypes with MiXCR, one entry per CDR3 protein. This repertoire shows about 190,000 distinct CDR3 sequences, approximately 95% found once; its top ten account for roughly 0.098%. Sequences were obtained from CD4+ T cells from PBMCs. The origin of the receptors is a human donor with Susac syndrome.

The chain has TRBV20-1 and TRBJ2-3; a possible D gene is TRBD2 (6 bases). Germline lookup yields CDR1 DFQATT and CDR2 SNEGSKA (reference sequence). The ends were cut back, 5 bases at V and 1 base at J, with 16 bases in the middle. CDR3 length equals 15 residues. The CDR3 spells CSARYPSGRTDTQYF. In DNA form, the CDR3 reads TGCAGTGCTCGTTATCCCAGCGGGCGCACAGATACGCAGTATTTT.

In its sample, this clonotype was seen once. V and J are TRBV12-3 or TRBV12-4 and TRBJ1-6; D is perhaps TRBD1 (5 bases). The V and J ends lost 5 bases and 9 bases respectively, with 14 bases between them. This CDR3 contains 14 residues. CDR3 amino acids: CASSITGLASPLHF. In DNA, the CDR3 is TGTGCCAGCAGTATTACAGGTCTCGCTTCACCCCTCCACTTT.

The chain combines TRBV5-1 with TRBJ2-7, with a weak D call TRBD2 (5 bases). This CDR3 region has 14 residues. The germline V and J ends were trimmed by 4 bases and 2 bases, with 13 bases remaining between them. Germline CDR1 SGHRS, CDR2 YFSETQ. CDR3 in amino acids: CASSPAYGAYEQYF. The CDR3 coding sequence is TGCGCCAGCAGCCCTGCGTACGGGGCCTACGAGCAGTACTTC. Based on the CDR3 plus reference TRBV5-1 and TRBJ2-7, the full variable domain is KAGVTQTPRYLIKTRGQQVTLSCSPISGHRSVSWYQQTPGQGLQFLFEYFSETQRNKGNFPGRFSGRQFSNSRSEMNVSTLELGDSALYLCASSPAYGAYEQYFGPGTRLTVT.

The rearrangement uses TRBV5-1 and TRBJ2-7; D is unclear. V lost 0 bases and J 7 bases, leaving 11 bases between the germline ends. Germline CDR1 is SGHRS and CDR2 is YFSETQ. CDR3 length equals 13 residues. CDR3 in amino acids: CASSLEGYREQYF. CDR3 in DNA: TGCGCCAGCAGCTTGGAGGGATATAGGGAGCAGTACTTC.

This clonotype was observed a single time. The V gene is TRBV18, the J gene TRBJ2-1, with 14 positions matching TRBD2. In germline, CDR1 is KGHSH, CDR2 LQKENI. This CDR3 has 17 amino acids. Germline trimming cut 3 bases from V and 6 bases from J; bases unmatched to any gene: 7. CDR3 coding DNA: TGTGCCAGCTCACCTTTAGGACTAGCGGGGGGTTCCAATGAGCAGTTCTTC. This gives the protein CASSPLGLAGGSNEQFF.

V and J are TRBV21-1 and TRBJ2-4. TRBV21-1 is listed as a pseudogene. This CDR3 is 14 amino acids long. This CDR3 is CASSRQRGKNIQYF. The CDR3 DNA reads as TGTGCCAGCAGCCGACAAAGAGGCAAAAACATTCAGTACTTC.

The chain uses TRBV5-1 and TRBJ2-7; 10 bases fit TRBD1. CDR3 size: 16 residues. V dropped 3 bases and J dropped 0; count of bases not matched to a gene: 6. Germline V lookup: CDR1 SGHRS, CDR2 YFSETQ. In nucleotides, the CDR3 is TGCGCCAGCAGCTGGACAGGGGGGTTGAGCTCCTACGAGCAGTACTTC. It encodes CASSWTGGLSSYEQYF.

This rearrangement joins TRBV30 to TRBJ1-5; TRBD1 matches at 9 bases. The CDR3 is 15 amino acids. Germline CDR1 is GTSNPN and CDR2 is SVGIG (reference sequence). The J segment lost 6 bases and the V segment lost 1 base, leaving 7 bases of the junction unmatched. DNA for the CDR3: TGTGCCTGGAGTGGTACAGGGGGCCGGGGTCAGCCCCAGCATTTT. This sequence encodes CAWSGTGGRGQPQHF.

The rearrangement uses TRBV19 and TRBJ2-3; perhaps TRBD1 as D (6 bases). Germline assignment: CDR1 LNHDA and CDR2 SQIVND (reference sequence). The CDR3 has 14 residues. Trimming took 6 bases from V and 0 from J, leaving 10 bases between them. The CDR3 DNA reads TGTGCCAGTAGGCCGGACAGAAGCACAGATACGCAGTATTTT. It specifies CASRPDRSTDTQYF.

V and J are TRBV29-1 and TRBJ1-1; D may be TRBD1 (5 bases). The CDR3 has 14 amino acids. Germline CDR1 and CDR2: SQVTM and ANQGSEA. Trimming took 0 bases from V and 3 from J, leaving 11 bases between them. The CDR3 nucleotides read TGCAGCGTTGAAGAGAGGGGCGCCGACACTGAAGCTTTCTTT. It codes for CSVEERGADTEAFF. The full variable domain, in which reference TRBV29-1 and TRBJ1-1 provide the parts outside the CDR3, is SAVISQKPSRDICQRGTSLTIQCQVDSQVTMMFWYRQQPGQSLTLIATANQGSEATYESGFVIDKFPISRPNLTFSTLTVSNMSPEDSSIYLCSVEERGADTEAFFGQGTRLTVV.

In its sample, this clonotype was seen a few times. The chain carries TRBV30 and TRBJ1-1; 9 bases are a match to TRBD1. The CDR3 sequence is 13 residues long. Germline V gives CDR1 GTSNPN, CDR2 SVGIG (reference sequence). The trim removed 5 bases at V and 1 base at J, leaving 2 bases unmatched. In DNA form, the CDR3 reads TGTGCCTGGGGGGGACAGGGGAACACTGAAGCTTTCTTT. Its translation: CAWGGQGNTEAFF.

This clonotype occurred once. The V call is TRBV20-1, the J call TRBJ1-5, with a possible D match to TRBD1 (6 bases). Trimming removed 6 bases from V and 6 bases from J, with 21 bases in between. Per the germline V gene, CDR1 is DFQATT and CDR2 is SNEGSKA (reference sequence). There are 15 residues in the CDR3. Here the CDR3 DNA reads TGCAGTGCCGCTCGGGACATACCCCGGGGTCAGCCCCAGCATTTT. Protein sequence: CSAARDIPRGQPQHF.

This rearrangement joins TRBV5-4 to TRBJ2-2; 9 bases agree with TRBD2. The CDR3 consists of 17 residues. The germline V gene encodes CDR1 SGHNT and CDR2 YYREEE (reference sequence). V lost 0 bases, J lost 5 bases, and 8 bases stayed unmatched. The CDR3 sequence is CASSLGLLAGDTGELFF. The DNA for the CDR3 is TGTGCCAGCAGCTTGGGGTTATTAGCGGGGGATACCGGGGAGCTGTTTTTT.

This chain uses TRBV4-3 with TRBJ2-5; the D is unclear. The V and J ends lost 0 bases and 3 bases respectively, with 8 bases between them. This CDR3 is built from 14 residues. Germline V gene data show CDR1 as LGHNA and CDR2 as YSLEER. CDR3 protein: CASSQDPWKETQYF. The CDR3 DNA follows: TGCGCCAGCAGCCAAGATCCGTGGAAAGAGACCCAGTACTTC.

The chain combines TRBV29-1 with TRBJ1-5; 7 bases are shared with TRBD1. With 4 bases clipped from V and 4 bases from J, the junction kept 4 bases outside the gene matches. This CDR3 region has 13 residues. Germline V gives CDR1 SQVTM, CDR2 ANQGSEA. CDR3 sequence (DNA): TGCAGCGTTGCACAACAGGGGAATCAGCCCCAGCATTTT. It codes for CSVAQQGNQPQHF.

V gene TRBV20-1 combines with J gene TRBJ2-3; D uncertain. This CDR3 is built from 12 residues. Trimming took off 3 bases at V and 0 bases at J, with 4 bases between the two ends. Germline V gene lookup returns CDR1 DFQATT and CDR2 SNEGSKA (reference sequence). The CDR3 region has the DNA TGCAGTGCTAGGCCGAGCACAGATACGCAGTATTTT. This codes for CSARPSTDTQYF.